This passage covers 28 T cell receptor beta chains from one sample sequenced in a study of shared clonotypes between healthy human individuals. The data were produced by immunoSEQ multiplex PCR, yet TCRdb's version contains in-frame clones alone and is incomplete. The sample includes about 2.4 million clones, under 95% of them seen just once. The sample comprised naive CD4+ T cells from PBMCs. Subset of the sample: CD45RA+ positively selected. Source of these receptors: a young man in good health. Some clones in this sample may be carry-over from other donors' samples.

The V gene is TRBV18, the J gene TRBJ1-1, with D unresolved. Trimming pared 0 bases from V and 11 bases from J, leaving 16 bases between. CDR1 is KGHSH, CDR2 LQKENI, per germline. The CDR3 loop spans 14 amino acids. CDR3 in DNA: TGTGCCAGCTCACCACCCTCAGGAGATCCACGGGCTTTCTTT. It codes for CASSPPSGDPRAFF.

This clone occurred once. The chain recombines TRBV7-6 with TRBJ2-1, with unresolved D. Trimming stripped 5 bases from V and 6 bases from J, with 14 bases between. The CDR3 totals 14 residues. Looked up from germline, CDR1 is SGHVS and CDR2 is FNYEAQ. CDR3 protein: CASSTRDLGNEQFF. The DNA for the CDR3 is TGTGCCAGCAGCACCCGAGACCTAGGCAATGAGCAGTTCTTC.

In its sample, this clone was seen once. The CDR3 loop reads CASWNTGELFF. The CDR3 region has the DNA TGTGCCAGTTGGAACACCGGGGAGCTGTTTTTT. This chain connects TRBV19 to TRBJ2-2; D ambiguous. Germline assignment: CDR1 LNHDA and CDR2 SQIVND (reference sequence). The length of the CDR3 is 11 residues. Deletions cut 8 bases from V and 1 base from J, with 2 bases between.

The chain uses TRBV4-3 and TRBJ2-2; 10 bases align to TRBD2. Germline CDR1 LGHNA, CDR2 YSLEER. This CDR3 has 19 residues. The J segment lost 6 bases and the V segment lost 1 base, leaving 14 bases of the junction unmatched. CDR3 bases: TGCGCCAGCAGCCAAGTAAGGGCTAGCGGGAGACCCAACCCCGGGGAGCTGTTTTTT. It specifies CASSQVRASGRPNPGELFF.

J is TRBJ2-7 and V is TRBV15; no reliable D call. CDR3 length: 13 residues. Deletions cut 1 base from V and 3 bases from J, with 7 bases between. Germline CDR1 is LNHNV and CDR2 is YYDKDF (reference sequence). The CDR3 protein is CATSRVMGYEQYF. The CDR3 region has the DNA TGTGCCACCAGCAGAGTGATGGGCTACGAGCAGTACTTC.

The V gene is TRBV5-1, the J gene TRBJ1-1; D may be TRBD1 (6 bases). The CDR3 extends over 12 amino acids. Per the germline V gene, CDR1 is SGHRS and CDR2 is YFSETQ. V gave up 6 bases and J gave up 3 bases, with 9 bases separating them. The CDR3 is CASNKGDTEAFF. The CDR3 nucleotides are TGCGCCAGCAATAAGGGGGACACTGAAGCTTTCTTT.

This chain joins TRBV29-1 and TRBJ2-1; D remains ambiguous. The CDR3 loop spans 11 amino acids. In germline, CDR1 is SQVTM, CDR2 ANQGSEA. V lost 7 bases and J lost 7, with 11 bases in between. The CDR3 is CSAHWKNEQFF. The CDR3 DNA reads as TGCAGCGCCCACTGGAAGAATGAGCAGTTCTTC.

V gene TRBV19 combines with J gene TRBJ1-2; perhaps TRBD1 as D (5 bases). The germline V and J ends were trimmed by 2 bases and 8 bases, with 18 bases remaining between them. Germline V gene data show CDR1 as LNHDA and CDR2 as SQIVND (reference sequence). The CDR3 sequence is 15 residues long. The CDR3 reads CASSIFLEGRDGYTF. CDR3 coding DNA: TGTGCCAGTAGTATATTTTTGGAGGGACGGGACGGCTACACCTTC.

This sequence joins TRBV5-1 and TRBJ1-4; no clear D gene. V gave up 0 bases and J gave up 8 bases, with 20 bases separating them. Germline V lookup: CDR1 SGHRS, CDR2 YFSETQ. The CDR3 extends over 17 amino acids. In DNA form, the CDR3 reads TGCGCCAGCAGCTTGGGAGGCCGGCAGCCCCTATGGGAAAAACTGTTTTTT. This sequence encodes CASSLGGRQPLWEKLFF.

The V and J genes are TRBV5-1 and TRBJ2-1; D possibly corresponds to TRBD1 (6 bases). The CDR3 covers 13 residues. Germline V CDR1 and CDR2: SGHRS, YFSETQ. Between the trimmed V and J ends, which lost 4 bases and 9 bases, there was a span of 14 bases. The DNA for the CDR3 is TGCGCCAGCAGCCCTGGAACAGGGACTGAGCAGTTCTTC. It specifies CASSPGTGTEQFF. Full variable domain (missing parts from reference TRBV5-1 and TRBJ2-1): KAGVTQTPRYLIKTRGQQVTLSCSPISGHRSVSWYQQTPGQGLQFLFEYFSETQRNKGNFPGRFSGRQFSNSRSEMNVSTLELGDSALYLCASSPGTGTEQFFGPGTRLTVL.

The rearrangement links TRBV7-7 to TRBJ2-2; no clear D gene. The germline V gene encodes CDR1 SSHAT and CDR2 FNYEAQ (reference sequence). Trimming removed 5 bases from V and 2 bases from J, with 9 bases in between. The CDR3 has 14 residues. CDR3 coding DNA: TGTGCCAGCAGCCGCGACACCAACACCGGGGAGCTGTTTTTT. Translated, it gives CASSRDTNTGELFF. Together with reference TRBV7-7 and TRBJ2-2, the CDR3 gives the full variable domain: GAGVSQSPRYKVTKRGQDVTLRCDPISSHATLYWYQQALGQGPEFLTYFNYEAQPDKSGLPSDRFSAERPEGSISTLTIQRTEQRDSAMYRCASSRDTNTGELFFGEGSRLTVL.

The chain carries TRBV28 and TRBJ1-3, with D maybe TRBD1 (6 bases). The CDR3 is 14 amino acids. From germline, CDR1 is MDHEN and CDR2 SYDVKM. Trimming removed 3 bases at V and 9 bases at J, with 15 bases between. CDR3 nucleotides: TGTGCCAGCAGTTTGTATACAGGGTACGCCACCATATATTTT. It is translated as CASSLYTGYATIYF.

Worth noting for this clone: Additional DNA sequences in this sample encode the identical CDR3. The chain recombines TRBV5-1 with TRBJ2-1; the match to TRBD2 covers 7 bases. After removal of 2 bases from V and 5 bases from J, the junction contained 7 bases not matched to a gene. Germline values: CDR1 SGHRS, CDR2 YFSETQ. This CDR3 region has 15 residues. CDR3 region: CASSFLAGGNNEQFF. The CDR3 nucleotides are TGCGCCAGCAGCTTTTTAGCGGGCGGGAACAATGAGCAGTTCTTC.

V gene TRBV5-4 combines with J gene TRBJ1-4, with 9 bases matching TRBD1. Germline loops: CDR1 SGHNT, CDR2 YYREEE (reference sequence). The CDR3 loop spans 15 amino acids. The junction had 5 bases not matched to a gene; V was cut back by 0 bases and J by 8 bases. DNA for the CDR3: TGTGCCAGCAGCTTGGTGGACAGGGGAGGCGAAAAACTGTTTTTT. It specifies CASSLVDRGGEKLFF.

This clone came up a few times. This rearrangement joins TRBV29-1 to TRBJ1-1; D call uncertain. The CDR3 consists of 14 residues. Trimming took off 1 base at V and 0 bases at J, with 9 bases between the two ends. Germline V gene sequence: CDR1 SQVTM, CDR2 ANQGSEA. CDR3 DNA sequence: TGCAGCGTTGAAGGTTTATTCATGAACACTGAAGCTTTCTTT. Amino acids: CSVEGLFMNTEAFF.

The chain has TRBV2 and TRBJ2-3; 9 bases fit TRBD2. V dropped 6 bases and J dropped 2; count of bases not matched to a gene: 9. Germline CDR1 is SNHLY and CDR2 is FYNNEI. CDR3 length: 16 amino acids. This chain's CDR3 is CASRVSSGTFTDTQYF. CDR3 sequence (DNA): TGTGCCAGCAGAGTTTCTAGCGGGACCTTCACAGATACGCAGTATTTT.

The rearrangement links TRBV5-1 to TRBJ2-2; 8 bases match TRBD1. CDR3 length: 14 residues. Trimming cost V 4 bases and J 7 bases; bases outside gene matches: 6. Germline V gene lookup returns CDR1 SGHRS and CDR2 YFSETQ. The CDR3 region is CASSLDRANGELFF. Here the CDR3 DNA reads TGCGCCAGCAGCCTGGACAGGGCGAACGGGGAGCTGTTTTTT.

The chain has TRBV2 and TRBJ2-5; 9 bases agree with TRBD1. The CDR3 loop spans 16 amino acids. V dropped 5 bases and J dropped 7; count of bases not matched to a gene: 14. Germline CDR1 reads SNHLY; CDR2 reads FYNNEI. The CDR3 sequence: CASSTRQGGLILTQYF. The CDR3 region has the DNA TGTGCCAGCAGTACACGACAGGGGGGATTGATTTTGACCCAGTACTTC. The entire variable domain, with the rest obtained from reference TRBV2 and TRBJ2-5, is as follows: EPEVTQTPSHQVTQMGQEVILRCVPISNHLYFYWYRQILGQKVEFLVSFYNNEISEKSEIFDDQFSVERPDGSNFTLKIRSTKLEDSAMYFCASSTRQGGLILTQYFGPGTRLLVL.

The rearrangement joins TRBV5-1 to TRBJ2-7; 7 bases fit TRBD1. V shed 4 bases and J 3 bases; nucleotides not matched to a gene: 7. Looked up from germline, CDR1 is SGHRS and CDR2 is YFSETQ. The CDR3 covers 14 residues. CDR3 residues: CASSPRDSFYEQYF. CDR3 coding DNA: TGCGCCAGCAGCCCCCGGGACAGCTTCTACGAGCAGTACTTC.

The DNA for the CDR3 is TGTGCCAGCAGCTTAAAGAGGGTGAATACAGATACGCAGTATTTT. Protein product: CASSLKRVNTDTQYF. V and J are TRBV7-8 and TRBJ2-3; weak D call: TRBD2 (5 bases). Trimming pared 2 bases from V and 3 bases from J, leaving 12 bases between. Germline V lookup: CDR1 SGHVS, CDR2 FQNEAQ. The CDR3 loop spans 15 amino acids.

The chain combines TRBV11-2 with TRBJ2-1, with D perhaps matching TRBD2 (6 bases). The CDR3 consists of 16 residues. Germline V gives CDR1 SGHAT, CDR2 FQNNGV. The V gene lost 0 bases and the J gene lost 13 bases, with 22 bases spanning the gap. DNA for the CDR3: TGTGCCAGCAGCTTAGATCGTTTTATCGTCAGCGGGTCTCAGTTCTTC. Its translation: CASSLDRFIVSGSQFF.

The chain links TRBV28 to TRBJ2-3; D unclear. The germline V gene encodes CDR1 MDHEN and CDR2 SYDVKM. The CDR3 length is 13 residues. Trimming left V 6 bases short and J 7 bases short, with 14 bases between. The DNA of the CDR3 is TGTGCCAGCAGCCCACCGTTAAGGCATACGCAGTATTTT. Translated: CASSPPLRHTQYF.

J is TRBJ2-3 and V is TRBV5-1; possibly TRBD2 for D (5 bases). Germline V lookup: CDR1 SGHRS, CDR2 YFSETQ. V dropped 0 bases and J dropped 1 base, with 12 bases sitting between them. This CDR3 contains 16 residues. In DNA, the CDR3 is TGCGCCAGCAGCTTGGTAGTGGGGAGCGGCACAGATACGCAGTATTTT. Protein product: CASSLVVGSGTDTQYF.

This sequence joins TRBV9 and TRBJ2-5, with 11 bases identical to TRBD2. The CDR3 is made up of 17 amino acids. Germline V CDR1 and CDR2: SGDLS, YYNGEE. Trimming removed 1 base from V and 4 bases from J; junction bases left unmatched: 9. The CDR3 DNA reads TGTGCCAGCAGCGTAAGGTCTCTGGGACTAGCGGTAGAGACCCAGTACTTC. This codes for CASSVRSLGLAVETQYF.

The chain joins TRBV5-1 to TRBJ2-1; 11 bases match TRBD2. The CDR3 has 14 residues. V trimming: 4 bases; J trimming: 7 bases; junction bases outside the gene matches: 4. Per the germline V gene, CDR1 is SGHRS and CDR2 is YFSETQ. CDR3 in DNA: TGCGCCAGCAGCAGGGGACTAGCGGAAAATGAGCAGTTCTTC. Amino acid sequence: CASSRGLAENEQFF.

The rearrangement joins TRBV5-4 to TRBJ2-2; D possibly corresponds to TRBD1 (7 bases). The CDR3 runs to 16 residues. V was cut by 4 bases and J by 6 bases, with 19 bases left in between. Germline CDR1 SGHNT, CDR2 YYREEE (reference sequence). Written as DNA, the CDR3 is TGTGCCAGCAGCCCCCGAGGAGGGGGCGATCCCGGGGAGCTGTTTTTT. Its protein is CASSPRGGGDPGELFF.

The V and J genes are TRBV4-2 and TRBJ2-6; perhaps TRBD1 as D (6 bases). Trimming stripped 3 bases from V and 0 bases from J, with 9 bases between. This CDR3 has 16 residues. Per the germline V gene, CDR1 is LGHNA and CDR2 is YNFKEQ. This CDR3 is CASSHPGASGANVLTF. The DNA for the CDR3 is TGTGCCAGCAGCCACCCAGGGGCCTCTGGGGCCAACGTCCTGACTTTC.

The rearrangement joins TRBV28 to TRBJ1-2, with unresolved D. The length of the CDR3 is 12 residues. With 9 bases removed from V and 4 bases from J, the gap between germline ends came to 12 bases. In germline, CDR1 is MDHEN, CDR2 SYDVKM. CDR3 nucleotide sequence: TGTGCCAGTTCAAACGACCCCTATGGCTACACCTTC. This translates into CASSNDPYGYTF.